The sequence of this T cell receptor (beta chain) was determined in a study of CD8+ T cells in alopecia areata. Whole-study context: Tofacitinib ran for 6 to 18 months before 6 months off drug.

Following RNA extraction, reverse transcription yielded cDNA that acted as the sequencing template. Only in-frame clones appear in the TCRdb table, and some are missing; sequencing was by immunoSEQ multiplex PCR. The sample contains 180,000 or so clones, 63% of which appear only once. The source was CD4+ T cells sorted from blood, collected at week 0. The origin of this receptor is a human donor with alopecia areata.

The CDR3: CASSVSPGAGELFF. The CDR3 nucleotides are TGTGCCAGCAGCGTTTCCCCGGGGGCCGGGGAGCTGTTTTTT. The chain combines TRBV9 with TRBJ2-2; maybe TRBD2 (6 bases). The V gene lost 2 bases and the J gene lost 6 bases, with 11 bases spanning the gap. The CDR3 is 14 amino acids. CDR1 and CDR2 from the germline V gene are SGDLS and YYNGEE.